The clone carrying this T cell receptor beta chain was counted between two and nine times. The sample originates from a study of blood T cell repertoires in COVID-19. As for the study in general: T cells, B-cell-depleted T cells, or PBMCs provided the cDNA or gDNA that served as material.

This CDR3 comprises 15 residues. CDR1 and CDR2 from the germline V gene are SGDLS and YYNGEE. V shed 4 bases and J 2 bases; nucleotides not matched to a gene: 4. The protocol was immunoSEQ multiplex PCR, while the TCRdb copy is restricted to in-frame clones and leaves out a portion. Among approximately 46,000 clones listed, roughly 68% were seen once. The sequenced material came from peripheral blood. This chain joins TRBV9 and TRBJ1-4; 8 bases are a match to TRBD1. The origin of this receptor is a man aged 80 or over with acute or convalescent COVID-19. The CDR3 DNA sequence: TGTGCCAGCAGCTCGAGGGACAGGACTAATGAAAAACTGTTTTTT. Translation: CASSSRDRTNEKLFF.